One sample yielded the 5 T cell receptor beta chains listed below, sequenced in a study of blood T cell repertoires in COVID-19. TCRdb's copy holds only in-frame clones and misses some; the assay was immunoSEQ multiplex PCR. The repertoire holds just under 20,000 clones, with around 84% as singletons. Material for sequencing was peripheral blood. These receptors originate from a human donor with active COVID-19. The donor label of this sample is uncertain.

The chain carries TRBV6-2 or TRBV6-3 and TRBJ2-2; TRBD2 agrees at 11 bases. The CDR3 covers 18 residues. V shed 2 bases, J shed 1 base, and the junction held 6 bases outside the gene matches. Germline lookup yields CDR1 MNHEY and CDR2 SVGEGT. CDR3 sequence reads: CASSYHTGTSGNTGELFF. The CDR3 region has the DNA TGTGCCAGCAGTTACCATACGGGGACTAGCGGGAACACCGGGGAGCTGTTTTTT.

J is TRBJ2-3 and V is TRBV9; a weak D match, TRBD2 (6 bases). Trimming left V 0 bases short and J 2 bases short, with 10 bases between. CDR1 is SGDLS, CDR2 YYNGEE, per germline. The CDR3 extends over 15 amino acids. The CDR3 bases are TGTGCCAGCAGCGTAGACACTAGCCCCACAGATACGCAGTATTTT. This translates into CASSVDTSPTDTQYF.

This sequence joins TRBV10-2 and TRBJ2-7; the D gene is possibly TRBD2 (6 bases). Germline CDR1 reads WSHSY; CDR2 reads SAAADI. There are 15 residues in the CDR3. V shed 0 bases and J shed 0 bases, with 9 bases lying between them. CDR3: CASSESYGSSYEQYF. The CDR3 DNA sequence: TGCGCCAGCAGTGAGTCCTACGGGAGCTCCTACGAGCAGTACTTC.

The J gene is TRBJ1-5, the V gene TRBV10-3, with D perhaps matching TRBD1 (6 bases). Trimming pared 3 bases from V and 6 bases from J, leaving 12 bases between. Germline CDR1 is ENHRY and CDR2 is SYGVKD. There are 14 residues in the CDR3. The CDR3 is CAISDSQGFQPQHF. The CDR3 nucleotides read TGTGCCATCAGTGACTCACAGGGATTTCAGCCCCAGCATTTT.

This clone was picked up one time. This rearrangement joins TRBV25-1 to TRBJ1-6; 7 bases line up with TRBD1. CDR3 length equals 14 residues. Losses at the gene ends were 4 bases for V and 5 bases for J; bases not matched to a gene: 2. In germline, CDR1 is MGHDK, CDR2 SYGVNS. In DNA, the CDR3 is TGTGCCAGCAGTGGGGACAGTGATAATTCACCCCTCCACTTT. Its translation: CASSGDSDNSPLHF.